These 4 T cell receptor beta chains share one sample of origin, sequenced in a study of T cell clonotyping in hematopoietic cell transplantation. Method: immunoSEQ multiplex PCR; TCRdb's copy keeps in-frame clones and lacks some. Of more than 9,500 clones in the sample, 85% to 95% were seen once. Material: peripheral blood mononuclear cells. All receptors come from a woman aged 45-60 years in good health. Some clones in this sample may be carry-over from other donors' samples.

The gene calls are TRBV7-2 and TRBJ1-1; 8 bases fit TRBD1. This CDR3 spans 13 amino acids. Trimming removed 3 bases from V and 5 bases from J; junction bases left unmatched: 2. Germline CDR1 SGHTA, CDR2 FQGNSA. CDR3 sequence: CASSLDRETEAFF. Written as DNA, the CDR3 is TGTGCCAGCAGCTTGGACAGGGAAACTGAAGCTTTCTTT.

The CDR3 nucleotides are TGTGCCACCAGCAGAGCCAGGGGGTGGAACACTGAAGCTTTCTTT. Translation gives CATSRARGWNTEAFF. V and J are TRBV15 and TRBJ1-1; 7 bases line up with TRBD1. The CDR3 is 15 residues long. The V gene's germline CDR1 is LNHNV and CDR2 YYDKDF (reference sequence). The junction had 3 bases not matched to a gene; V was cut back by 1 base and J by 1 base.

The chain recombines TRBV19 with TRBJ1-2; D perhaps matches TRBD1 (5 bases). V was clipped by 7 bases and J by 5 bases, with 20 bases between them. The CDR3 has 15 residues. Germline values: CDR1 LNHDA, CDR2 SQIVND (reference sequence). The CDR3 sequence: CASTETATRGYGYTF. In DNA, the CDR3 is TGTGCCAGTACCGAGACAGCGACCCGTGGATATGGCTACACCTTC.

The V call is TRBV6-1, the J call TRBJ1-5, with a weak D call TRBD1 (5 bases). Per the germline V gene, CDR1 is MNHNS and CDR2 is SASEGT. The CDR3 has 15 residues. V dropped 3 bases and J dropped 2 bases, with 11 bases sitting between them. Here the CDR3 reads CASSESGRGNQPQHF. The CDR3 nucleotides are TGTGCCAGCAGTGAGTCAGGGCGAGGCAATCAGCCCCAGCATTTT.